The 18 T cell receptor beta chains presented below share a single source sample, sequenced in a study of CD8+ T cells in alopecia areata. RNA extraction was followed by reverse transcription into cDNA, which acted as the sequencing template. Sequencing used immunoSEQ multiplex PCR; TCRdb keeps in-frame clones, though not all of them. The top ten clones hold roughly 17% of a sample with 55,000 to 75,000 clones, approximately 45% of them seen once. This sample comprised CD8+ T cells sorted from blood, obtained at week 0. Every receptor here comes from a human donor with alopecia areata.

The chain recombines TRBV27 with TRBJ2-7; 8 nucleotides align to TRBD2. CDR1 and CDR2 from the germline V gene are MNHEY and SMNVEV (reference sequence). V gave up 1 base and J gave up 4 bases; unmatched junction bases: 9. This CDR3 contains 16 residues. CDR3 loop: CASSLYPSGGRYEQYF. CDR3 coding DNA: TGTGCCAGCAGTTTATATCCGAGCGGGGGTCGGTACGAGCAGTACTTC.

The sample holds a few counts of this clone. Sequence at one end of the junction differs from germline and may be a read error. The CDR3 protein is CSVGGTGALTVF. CDR3 in DNA: TGCAGCGTTGGTGGAACGGGAGCCCTCACCGTCTTC. V is TRBV29-1 and J is TRBJ2-4, with D possibly TRBD2 on 6 matching bases. Germline CDR1 reads SQVTM; CDR2 reads ANQGSEA. The CDR3 is 12 residues long.

This clone was detected only a few times. CDR3 bases: TGTGCCAGCACCCACTGGGACCCAGAAGAGACCCAGTACTTC. Translation gives CASTHWDPEETQYF. The J gene is TRBJ2-5, the V gene TRBV6-1; D possibly matches TRBD1 or TRBD2 (5 bases each). V gave up 7 bases and J gave up 3 bases, with 15 bases separating them. Germline CDR1 is MNHNS and CDR2 is SASEGT. The CDR3 sequence is 14 residues long.

The rearrangement links TRBV6-5 to TRBJ2-1; maybe TRBD2 (5 bases). V was pared by 2 bases and J by 5 bases, with 7 bases between. The CDR3 sequence is 13 residues long. Germline V CDR1 and CDR2: MNHEY, SVGAGI. The CDR3 DNA is TGTGCCAGCAGTTACGCGGGCCACAATGAGCAGTTCTTC. It specifies CASSYAGHNEQFF.

This chain joins TRBV29-1 and TRBJ2-7, with no clear D. CDR3 length equals 14 residues. The germline V and J ends were trimmed by 2 bases and 3 bases, with 14 bases remaining between them. Germline loops: CDR1 SQVTM, CDR2 ANQGSEA. The CDR3 DNA follows: TGCAGCGTTGAATGGGAAGGGCCAGACTACGAGCAGTACTTC. Protein product: CSVEWEGPDYEQYF.

The table lists this clone with a few counts. The chain is built from TRBV29-1 and TRBJ2-4; 8 nucleotides agree with TRBD2. V lost 3 bases, J lost 1 base, and 5 bases stayed unmatched. Germline V lookup: CDR1 SQVTM, CDR2 ANQGSEA. This CDR3 region has 15 residues. In DNA form, the CDR3 reads TGCAGCGTTGATAGGGGCGGGAGGGCCAAAAACATTCAGTACTTC. This encodes CSVDRGGRAKNIQYF.

This rearrangement joins TRBV5-1 to TRBJ2-7, with D unresolved. Germline CDR1 is SGHRS and CDR2 is YFSETQ. The CDR3 runs 17 residues. V was trimmed by 0 bases and J by 3 bases, leaving 19 bases between them. CDR3 DNA sequence: TGCGCCAGCAGCTTGGCCTGGCCAGCCATGGACCACTACGAGCAGTACTTC. Its translation is CASSLAWPAMDHYEQYF.

With respect to this clone: The junction shows a germline mismatch at one end, possibly a read error. The CDR3 DNA reads TGTGCCAGCAGCCAAGAAGTAGCGGGAGTCGGCAATGGGCAGTTCTTC. This translates into CASSQEVAGVGNGQFF. The genes are TRBV4-2 and TRBJ2-1; 9 bases fit TRBD2. Germline CDR1 and CDR2: LGHNA and YNFKEQ. The CDR3 has 16 residues.

As to this clone: One end of the junction varies from germline; a read error may be responsible. The CDR3 region is CASSLGGRETQYF. DNA for the CDR3: TGTGCTAGCAGCCTCGGGGGCAGGGAGACCCAGTACTTC. The gene calls are TRBV7-7 and TRBJ2-5; D might be TRBD1 or TRBD2, each matching 6 bases. The CDR3 covers 13 residues. Germline V gene data show CDR1 as SSHAT and CDR2 as FNYEAQ (reference sequence). Full variable domain (missing parts from reference TRBV7-7 and TRBJ2-5): GAGVSQSPRYKVTKRGQDVTLRCDPISSHATLYWYQQALGQGPEFLTYFNYEAQPDKSGLPSDRFSAERPEGSISTLTIQRTEQRDSAMYRCASSLGGRETQYFGPGTRLLVL.

This clone appeared once. This chain links TRBV4-2 with TRBJ2-3; no firm D call. Germline V gene lookup returns CDR1 LGHNA and CDR2 YNFKEQ. V was pared by 0 bases and J by 0 bases, with 13 bases between. The CDR3 is made up of 17 amino acids. The CDR3, as DNA: TGTGCCAGCAGCCAAGATCTCAGGACGGCTAGCACAGATACGCAGTATTTT. Translated: CASSQDLRTASTDTQYF.

The V and J genes are TRBV6-1 and TRBJ2-2, with TRBD2 as a possible D gene (6 bases). From germline, CDR1 is MNHNS and CDR2 SASEGT. The V end was cut by 11 bases, the J end by 5 bases, with 15 bases between. This CDR3 is built from 13 residues. The DNA for the CDR3 is TGTGCCGGAGGGACCGATGGTACCGGGGAGCTGTTTTTT. It specifies CAGGTDGTGELFF.

CDR3 sequence reads: CASSTGPGSNQPQHF. The CDR3 DNA is TGTGCCAGCAGCACGGGACCCGGAAGCAATCAGCCCCAGCATTTT. This chain joins TRBV7-2 and TRBJ1-5; TRBD1 is a possible D gene (5 bases). V gave up 5 bases and J gave up 1 base, with 12 bases separating them. Germline assignment: CDR1 SGHTA and CDR2 FQGNSA. CDR3 size: 15 residues.

The CDR3 reads CASSQGTYISGANVLTF. The CDR3 DNA reads as TGTGCCAGCAGCCAAGGGACATACATCTCTGGGGCCAACGTCCTGACTTTC. The chain is built from TRBV13 and TRBJ2-6; D may be TRBD1 (6 bases). This CDR3 has 17 residues. V lost 5 bases to trimming and J lost 0 bases, with 14 bases between them. The germline CDR1 and CDR2 sequences are PRHDT and FYEKMQ (reference sequence). The entire variable domain, with the rest obtained from reference TRBV13 and TRBJ2-6, is as follows: AAGVIQSPRHLIKEKRETATLKCYPIPRHDTVYWYQQGPGQDPQFLISFYEKMQSDKGSIPDRFSAQQFSDYHSELNMSSLELGDSALYFCASSQGTYISGANVLTFGAGSRLTVL.

The chain links TRBV29-1 to TRBJ2-2; either TRBD1 or TRBD2 may supply D (6 bases each). Germline assignment: CDR1 SQVTM and CDR2 ANQGSEA. The CDR3 consists of 13 residues. In DNA form, the CDR3 reads TGCAGTTCAGGAGGGGGTAACACCGGGGAGCTGTTTTTT. Translated: CSSGGGNTGELFF.

Only a few counts were recorded for this clone. The V and J genes are TRBV29-1 and TRBJ1-2; 7 positions match TRBD1. J lost 8 bases, V lost 7 bases, and 13 bases had no gene match. This CDR3 spans 13 amino acids. Germline V gene sequence: CDR1 SQVTM, CDR2 ANQGSEA. The CDR3 region is CSEQSHRGGGYTF. The CDR3 region has the DNA TGCAGCGAGCAATCCCACAGGGGCGGAGGCTACACCTTC.

V usage is TRBV7-9 and J usage is TRBJ2-1, with D unclear. Per germline, CDR1 SEHNR and CDR2 FQNEAQ (reference sequence). Trimming removed 4 bases from V and 9 bases from J, with 10 bases in between. This CDR3 is 12 amino acids long. The CDR3 DNA follows: TGTGCCAGCAGCTCCCCTCCGGGTGAGCAGTTCTTC. It specifies CASSSPPGEQFF.

V is TRBV13 and J is TRBJ1-2; 7 bases are shared with TRBD1. J lost 5 bases, V lost 1 base, and 4 bases had no gene match. This CDR3 is 14 amino acids long. Germline values: CDR1 PRHDT, CDR2 FYEKMQ (reference sequence). CDR3 sequence: CASSLDRGIYGYTF. Written as DNA, the CDR3 is TGTGCCAGCAGCTTAGACAGGGGTATATATGGCTACACCTTC.

This chain connects TRBV29-1 to TRBJ2-1, with 10 bases that match TRBD2. Trimming removed 5 bases from V and 9 bases from J; junction bases left unmatched: 13. There are 15 residues in the CDR3. Germline CDR1 is SQVTM and CDR2 is ANQGSEA. CDR3 residues: CSVHPPAGGRSEQFF. The CDR3 DNA reads as TGCAGCGTTCACCCGCCAGCGGGAGGGCGAAGTGAGCAGTTCTTC.